Following are 4 T cell receptor beta chains from one sample sequenced in a study of blood T cells in healthy people across ages. The authors ran a second PCR of roughly 6 to 12 cycles using a sample-barcoded 5' primer and a J-beta primer mix. Each CDR3 protein gets one entry after TCRdb re-called the 5' RACE reads with MiXCR. The sample comprises 650,000 or so distinct CDR3 sequences, roughly half of which are singletons, and less than 15% rests with the top ten. Specimen: blood. The receptors stem from a woman of 80 years or more in good health.

The chain recombines TRBV4-3 with TRBJ2-7; D possibly corresponds to TRBD1 (5 bases). The germline V gene has CDR1 LGHNA and CDR2 YSLEER. V lost 0 bases and J lost 4, with 13 bases in between. CDR3 size: 15 residues. The CDR3 sequence: CASSQDRASFYEQYF. The CDR3 coding sequence is TGCGCCAGCAGCCAAGACAGGGCGTCCTTTTACGAGCAGTACTTC.

The J gene is TRBJ2-2, the V gene TRBV5-1, with TRBD2 identical over 13 bases. J was trimmed by 6 bases and V by 1 base; bases with no gene match: 3. CDR1 and CDR2 (germline): SGHRS, YFSETQ. The CDR3 consists of 16 residues. The CDR3 region is CASSLTSGGAAGELFF. DNA for the CDR3: TGCGCCAGCAGCTTGACTAGCGGGGGGGCCGCCGGGGAGCTGTTTTTT.

The chain couples TRBV6-1 to TRBJ2-2; the D gene is possibly TRBD1 (6 bases). CDR1 is MNHNS and CDR2 is SASEGT in the germline V gene. V lost 7 bases, J lost 4 bases, and 13 bases lay in between. This CDR3 region has 14 residues. The CDR3 region has the DNA TGTGCCAGCACCCGGGACACATTCACCGGGGAGCTGTTTTTT. Translating gives CASTRDTFTGELFF.

This clonotype has more than one count but fewer than ten. The CDR3 DNA follows: TGTGCCAGCAGCCTCACCCACGAGCAGTACTTC. It is translated as CASSLTHEQYF. This chain joins TRBV7-9 and TRBJ2-7; unclear D gene. Germline assignment: CDR1 SEHNR and CDR2 FQNEAQ (reference sequence). Trimming removed 5 bases at V and 5 bases at J, with 7 bases between. CDR3 length equals 11 residues. Filled out from reference TRBV7-9 and TRBJ2-7, the complete variable domain reads DTGVSQNPRHKITKRGQNVTFRCDPISEHNRLYWYRQTLGQGPEFLTYFQNEAQLEKSRLLSDRFSAERPKGSFSTLEIQRTEQGDSAMYLCASSLTHEQYFGPGTRLTVT.